This TCR beta chain was found in a study of shared clonotypes between healthy human individuals. In the study overall: Per donor, CD8 memory used one plate, CD8 naive used two, CD4 memory used three and CD4 naive used three. General observations from the study: Memory subsets had estimated richness that was generally smaller than that of naive subsets. Around 5% was the fraction of naive CD4 clonotypes found shared across four donors.

CDR3 length equals 13 residues. Germline CDR1 is MNHEY and CDR2 is SVGAGI. V gave up 6 bases and J gave up 2 bases, with 11 bases separating them. Sorted-subset replicate PCRs used roughly 210 ng of genomic DNA. This amount corresponded to approximately 30,000 T cell genomes. Some clones are missing from TCRdb's copy, which holds only in-frame ones; the method was immunoSEQ multiplex PCR. The repertoire has 2,500,000 or so clones, about 92% of them found once; the top ten carry roughly 0.14%. Note on this clone: The target antigen is unknown. Different DNA sequences within this sample yield the same CDR3.

The chain links TRBV6-5 to TRBJ2-7; maybe TRBD1 (6 bases). The source material was naive CD4+ T cells sorted from blood. Subset meaning: CD45RA+ positively selected. The TCR originated in a man between 18 and 29 years old in good health. CDR3 nucleotide sequence: TGTGCCAGCAGCTCCACAGGGACCTACGAGCAGTACTTC. Its protein is CASSSTGTYEQYF.